This TCR beta chain was identified during a study of blood T cell repertoires in COVID-19. The wider study: Sites across the United States, Italy and Spain contributed samples from acute and convalescent COVID-19. Sample material is recorded as cDNA or gDNA derived from T cells, B-cell-depleted T cells, or PBMCs.

The ends lost 4 bases at V and 5 bases at J; junction bases unmatched: 9. Germline loops: CDR1 LGHDT, CDR2 YNNKEL (reference sequence). The CDR3 consists of 15 residues. Original methodology: Amplification with reference gene primers provided the estimates of nucleated cell counts. The method was immunoSEQ multiplex PCR; TCRdb's version includes in-frame clones alone and lacks a portion of them. V and J calls plus clone size are reproduced from that table; the DNA served to infer D and trimming. The sample lists about 170,000 clones; about 80% were seen once. The chain uses TRBV3-1 (or the pseudogene TRBV3-2) and TRBJ1-2, with TRBD1 matching 8 bases. The receptor comes from a woman older than 75 with acute or convalescent COVID-19. The specimen was peripheral blood. The CDR3 DNA is TGTGCCAGCAGCCCCGGCGGGCAGGGGGCATATGGCTACACCTTC. Amino acids: CASSPGGQGAYGYTF.